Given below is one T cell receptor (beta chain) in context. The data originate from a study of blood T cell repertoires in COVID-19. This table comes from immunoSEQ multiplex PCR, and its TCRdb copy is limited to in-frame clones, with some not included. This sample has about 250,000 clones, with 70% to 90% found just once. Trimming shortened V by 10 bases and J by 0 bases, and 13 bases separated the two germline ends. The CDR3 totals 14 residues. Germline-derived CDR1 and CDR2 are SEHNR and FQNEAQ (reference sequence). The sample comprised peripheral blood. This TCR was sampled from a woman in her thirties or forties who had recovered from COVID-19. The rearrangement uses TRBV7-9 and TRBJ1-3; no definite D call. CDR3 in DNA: TGTGCCACTGAGGGTTACTTCTCTGGAAACACCATATATTTT. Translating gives CATEGYFSGNTIYF.